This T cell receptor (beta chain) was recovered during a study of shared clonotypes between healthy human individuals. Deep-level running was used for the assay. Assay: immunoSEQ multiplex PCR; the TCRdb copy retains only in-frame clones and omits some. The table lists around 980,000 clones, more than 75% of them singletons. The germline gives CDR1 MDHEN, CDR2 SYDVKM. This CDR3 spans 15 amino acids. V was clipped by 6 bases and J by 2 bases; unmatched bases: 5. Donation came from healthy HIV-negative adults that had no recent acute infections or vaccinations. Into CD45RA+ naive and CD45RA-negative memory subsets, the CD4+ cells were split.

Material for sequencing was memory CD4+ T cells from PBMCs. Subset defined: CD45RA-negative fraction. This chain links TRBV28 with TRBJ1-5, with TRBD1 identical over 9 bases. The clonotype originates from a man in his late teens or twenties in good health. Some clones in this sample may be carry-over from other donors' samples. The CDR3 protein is CASRLGTGRNQPQHF. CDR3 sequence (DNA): TGTGCCAGCAGACTCGGGACAGGGCGCAATCAGCCCCAGCATTTT.